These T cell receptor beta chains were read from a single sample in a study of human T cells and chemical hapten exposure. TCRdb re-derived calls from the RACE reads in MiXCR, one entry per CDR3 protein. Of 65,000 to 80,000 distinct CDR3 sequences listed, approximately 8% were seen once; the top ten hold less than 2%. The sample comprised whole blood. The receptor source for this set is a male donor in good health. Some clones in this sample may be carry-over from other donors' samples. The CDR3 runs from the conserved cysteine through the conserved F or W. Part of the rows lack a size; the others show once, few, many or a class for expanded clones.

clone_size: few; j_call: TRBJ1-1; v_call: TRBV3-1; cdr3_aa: CASRTGEGEAFF
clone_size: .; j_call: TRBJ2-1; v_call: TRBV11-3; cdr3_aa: CASSSAGRREQFF
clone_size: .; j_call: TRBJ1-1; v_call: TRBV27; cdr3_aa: CASSYLGGGTEAFF
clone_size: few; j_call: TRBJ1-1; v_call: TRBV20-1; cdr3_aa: CSATWAREAEAFF
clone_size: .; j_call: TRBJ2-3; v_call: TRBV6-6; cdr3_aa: CASSYGGGSTDTQYF
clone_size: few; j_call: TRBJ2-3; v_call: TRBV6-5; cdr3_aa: CASSWGTQTTDTQYF
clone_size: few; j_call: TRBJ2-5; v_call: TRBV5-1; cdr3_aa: CASSGGGIQETQYF
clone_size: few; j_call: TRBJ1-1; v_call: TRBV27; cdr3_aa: CASSLSGGRVNTEAFF
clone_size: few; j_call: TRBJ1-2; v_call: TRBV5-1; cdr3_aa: CASSLEGASYTF
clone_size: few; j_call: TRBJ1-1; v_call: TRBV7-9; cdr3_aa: CASSPGDLNTEAFF
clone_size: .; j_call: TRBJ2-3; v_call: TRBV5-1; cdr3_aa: CASSRPEGPNSDTQYF
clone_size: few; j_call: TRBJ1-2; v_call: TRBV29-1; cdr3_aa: CSVEYGYQGYTF
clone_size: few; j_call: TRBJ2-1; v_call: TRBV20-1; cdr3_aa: CSAPWVAGEIEQFF
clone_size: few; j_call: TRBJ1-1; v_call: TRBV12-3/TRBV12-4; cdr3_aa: CASKLGNTEAFF
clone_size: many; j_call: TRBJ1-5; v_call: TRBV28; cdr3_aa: CASNRQDLSNQPQHF
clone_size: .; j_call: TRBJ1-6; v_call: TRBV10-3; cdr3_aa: CAISEENSPLHF
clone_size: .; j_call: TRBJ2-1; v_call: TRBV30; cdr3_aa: CAWSSLFGLAGEEQFF
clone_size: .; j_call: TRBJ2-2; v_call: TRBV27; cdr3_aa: CASSLSGAAGLFF
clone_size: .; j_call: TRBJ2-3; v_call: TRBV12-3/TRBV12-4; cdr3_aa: CASRPGLVPDTQYF
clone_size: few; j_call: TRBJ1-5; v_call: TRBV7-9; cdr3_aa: CASSSPGNSNQPQHF
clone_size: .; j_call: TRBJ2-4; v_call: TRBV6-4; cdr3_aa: CASRRVAKNIQYF
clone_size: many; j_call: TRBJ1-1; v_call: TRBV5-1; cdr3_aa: CASSLVAGVPNTEAFF
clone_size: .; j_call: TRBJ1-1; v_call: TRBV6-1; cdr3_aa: CASSSTGGWTEAFF
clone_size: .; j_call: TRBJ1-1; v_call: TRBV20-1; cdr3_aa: CSAGIGGNTEAFF
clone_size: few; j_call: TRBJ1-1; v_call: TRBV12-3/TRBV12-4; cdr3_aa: CASTFGLPEAFF
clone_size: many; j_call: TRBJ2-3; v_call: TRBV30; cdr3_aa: CAWSATVRPTQYF
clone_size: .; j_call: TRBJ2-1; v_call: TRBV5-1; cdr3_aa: CASSPPGDRGLNEQFF
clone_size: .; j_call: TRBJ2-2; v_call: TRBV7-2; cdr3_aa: CATLNPGFTGELFF
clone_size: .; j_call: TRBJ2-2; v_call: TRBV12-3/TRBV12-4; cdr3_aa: CASSLWMTGTPPNTGELFF
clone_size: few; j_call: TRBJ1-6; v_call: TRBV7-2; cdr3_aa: CASSLDQGGSPLHF
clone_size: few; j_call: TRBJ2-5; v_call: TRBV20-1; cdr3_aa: CSANPSLAGHQETQYF
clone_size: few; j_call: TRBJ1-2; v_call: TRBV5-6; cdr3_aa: CASSLIATGREYGYTF
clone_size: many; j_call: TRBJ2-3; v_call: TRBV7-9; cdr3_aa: CASSWSGGGSTDTQYF
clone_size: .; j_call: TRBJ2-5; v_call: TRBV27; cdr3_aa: CASSPSATAVGYF
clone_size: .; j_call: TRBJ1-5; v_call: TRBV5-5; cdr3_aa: CASSLTGGLNSNQPQHF
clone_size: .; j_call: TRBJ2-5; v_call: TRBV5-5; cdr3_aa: CASSFGRYQETQYF
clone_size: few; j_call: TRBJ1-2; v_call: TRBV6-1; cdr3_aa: CASRRLGEGGLGVGYTF
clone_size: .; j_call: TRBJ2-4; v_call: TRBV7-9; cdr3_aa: CASSLQGAKNIQYF
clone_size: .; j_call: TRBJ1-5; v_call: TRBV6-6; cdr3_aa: CASSLRTGANQPQHF
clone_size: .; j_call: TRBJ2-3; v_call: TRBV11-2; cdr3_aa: CASSFSDGGDTQYF
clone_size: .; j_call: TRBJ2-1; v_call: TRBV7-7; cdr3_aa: CASSLASWRARDNEQFF
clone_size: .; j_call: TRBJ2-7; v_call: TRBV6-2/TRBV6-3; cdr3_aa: CASTITPFELAYEQYF
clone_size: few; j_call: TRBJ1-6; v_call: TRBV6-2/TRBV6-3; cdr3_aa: CASSYIRDSSYNSPLHF
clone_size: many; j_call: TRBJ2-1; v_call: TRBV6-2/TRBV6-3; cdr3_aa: CASSYGTGYLWNEQFF
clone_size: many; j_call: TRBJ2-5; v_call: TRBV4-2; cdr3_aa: CASSQDRGGQETQYF